The rows below give T cell receptor beta chains drawn from one sample of a study of HIV-infected children after antiretroviral therapy interruption. TCRdb re-called the 3' RACE reads through MiXCR, storing one row per CDR3 protein. The sample yields about 15,000 distinct CDR3 sequences, roughly 3.4% seen once. The input for sequencing was CD45RA+ CD4+ T cells from PBMCs, taken from a donor given antiretroviral therapy, either interrupted or continuous. Receptor source: a child aged 2-17 years with HIV. CDR3s include the opening cysteine and the closing phenylalanine or tryptophan. D genes are given only for firm matches. Each size is once, few or many counts, or a class when the clone is expanded.

clone size,J gene,V gene,D gene,CDR3 protein,CDR3 DNA
many,TRBJ2-3,TRBV7-9,TRBD1,CASSVQGKVTDTQYF,TGTGCCAGCAGCGTACAGGGGAAGGTGACAGATACGCAGTATTTT
many,TRBJ2-6,TRBV4-2,-,CASSSQTGANVLTF,TGTGCCAGCAGCTCACAAACTGGGGCCAACGTCCTGACTTTC
many,TRBJ1-2,TRBV13,-,CASSRASNYGYTF,TGTGCCAGCAGCCGGGCTTCTAACTATGGCTACACCTTC
few,TRBJ2-6,TRBV3-1,-,CASMRSSGANVLTF,TGTGCCAGCATGAGGAGCTCTGGGGCCAACGTCCTGACTTTC
many,TRBJ2-7,TRBV7-2,-,CASSLSDSYEQYF,TGTGCCAGCAGCTTATCCGACAGCTACGAGCAGTACTTC
medium-sized,TRBJ2-7,TRBV3-1,-,CASSQGLPGEQYF,TGTGCCAGCAGCCAAGGACTACCGGGGGAGCAGTACTTC
many,TRBJ2-7,TRBV19,-,CASSISSAYEQYF,TGTGCCAGTAGTATCTCGTCCGCCTACGAGCAGTACTTC
medium-sized,TRBJ2-5,TRBV7-2,-,CASSLGGEETQYF,TGTGCCAGCAGCTTAGGGGGGGAAGAGACCCAGTACTTC
many,TRBJ2-1,TRBV7-3,TRBD2,CASSSLSLAGSYNEQFF,TGTGCCAGCAGCTCACTCTCCCTAGCGGGATCCTACAATGAGCAGTTCTTC
many,TRBJ2-7,TRBV12-3/TRBV12-4,-,CASRKQGEQYF,TGTGCCAGCAGGAAACAAGGCGAGCAGTACTTC
few,TRBJ2-2,TRBV19,-,CASSMVRGGVTGELFF,TGTGCCAGTAGTATGGTTCGGGGCGGCGTCACCGGGGAGCTGTTTTTT
many,TRBJ1-6,TRBV30,-,CAWSVEGSVNSPLHF,TGTGCCTGGAGTGTAGAGGGTTCGGTTAATTCACCCCTCCACTTT
many,TRBJ2-1,TRBV7-2,-,CASSPVGWNEQFF,TGTGCCAGCAGCCCCGTGGGTTGGAATGAGCAGTTCTTC
many,TRBJ2-3,TRBV6-2/TRBV6-3,-,CASRASDINTQYF,TGTGCCAGCAGGGCTAGCGACATCAATACGCAGTATTTT
many,TRBJ2-5,TRBV30,-,CAWSVLSQETQYF,TGTGCCTGGAGTGTACTGTCGCAAGAGACCCAGTACTTC
many,TRBJ2-3,TRBV2,-,CASSLRDKETLYF,TGTGCCAGCAGCCTCCGGGACAAAGAAACGCTGTATTTT